Shown below are 28 T cell receptor beta chains from a single sample sequenced in a study of blood T cell repertoires in COVID-19. Only in-frame clones appear in the TCRdb table, and some are missing; sequencing was by immunoSEQ multiplex PCR. The table shows a few hundred thousand clones, with around 85% occurring only once. Input material: PBMCs or T cells enriched from blood (not recorded which). The receptors here all came from a woman in her fifties or sixties who had recovered from COVID-19.

This chain joins TRBV28 and TRBJ2-2; D remains ambiguous. V was clipped by 7 bases and J by 2 bases, with 8 bases between them. The CDR3 is made up of 13 amino acids. Germline V gene lookup returns CDR1 MDHEN and CDR2 SYDVKM. The CDR3 loop is CASTWANTGELFF. CDR3 nucleotides: TGTGCCAGCACCTGGGCTAACACCGGGGAGCTGTTTTTT.

J is TRBJ2-7 and V is TRBV2; no clear D. The CDR3 is made up of 12 amino acids. The V gene's germline CDR1 is SNHLY and CDR2 FYNNEI. Trimming stripped 4 bases from V and 6 bases from J, with 10 bases between. The CDR3 coding sequence is TGTGCCAGCAGTGTCCCCCTGCGCGAGCAGTACTTC. It yields the protein CASSVPLREQYF. Using reference TRBV2 and TRBJ2-7 for the parts outside the CDR3, the full variable domain is EPEVTQTPSHQVTQMGQEVILRCVPISNHLYFYWYRQILGQKVEFLVSFYNNEISEKSEIFDDQFSVERPDGSNFTLKIRSTKLEDSAMYFCASSVPLREQYFGPGTRLTVT.

The chain recombines TRBV5-1 with TRBJ2-7, with a tentative D call TRBD1 (5 bases). This CDR3 spans 12 amino acids. Looked up from germline, CDR1 is SGHRS and CDR2 is YFSETQ. V lost 4 bases to trimming and J lost 5 bases, with 10 bases between them. The CDR3 nucleotides read TGCGCCAGCAGCCCGACAGTCCACGAGCAGTACTTC. It codes for CASSPTVHEQYF.

The gene calls are TRBV7-9 and TRBJ2-1, with TRBD1 matching 7 bases. J lost 8 bases, V lost 7 bases, and 14 bases had no gene match. The CDR3 covers 15 residues. CDR1 and CDR2 from the germline V gene are SEHNR and FQNEAQ (reference sequence). This chain's CDR3 is CASTPPARGFDEQFF. In DNA, the CDR3 is TGTGCCAGCACCCCCCCGGCCAGGGGGTTCGATGAGCAGTTCTTC.

This clone was counted a single time. V is TRBV6-4 and J is TRBJ1-5, with D possibly being TRBD1 (5 bases). Germline CDR1 and CDR2: MRHNA and SNTAGT. Trimming removed 4 bases at V and 5 bases at J, with 15 bases between. The CDR3 contains 15 residues. The DNA of the CDR3 is TGTGCCAGCAGTGTGATGGCGGGGGGAGATCAGCCCCAGCATTTT. This translates into CASSVMAGGDQPQHF.

The chain carries TRBV5-1 and TRBJ1-3; 7 nucleotides line up with TRBD1. The CDR3 extends over 15 amino acids. Germline loops: CDR1 SGHRS, CDR2 YFSETQ. Unmatched junction bases numbered 6, after V lost 0 bases and J lost 6 bases. The CDR3 DNA sequence: TGCGCCAGCAGCTTGGGACAGGGTACGGCAAACACCATATATTTT. This encodes CASSLGQGTANTIYF. The complete variable domain, with remaining parts taken from reference TRBV5-1 and TRBJ1-3, reads KAGVTQTPRYLIKTRGQQVTLSCSPISGHRSVSWYQQTPGQGLQFLFEYFSETQRNKGNFPGRFSGRQFSNSRSEMNVSTLELGDSALYLCASSLGQGTANTIYFGEGSWLTVV.

V usage is TRBV27 and J usage is TRBJ1-5; 8 positions agree with TRBD1. CDR1 is MNHEY and CDR2 is SMNVEV in the germline V gene (reference sequence). CDR3 length equals 16 residues. J was trimmed by 5 bases and V by 5 bases; bases with no gene match: 11. The CDR3 nucleotides are TGTGCCAGCAGTATTTCAGGGGGCGAGGTAGATCAGCCCCAGCATTTT. Its translation: CASSISGGEVDQPQHF.

Here the CDR3 reads CATSRDYQEGFNYGYTF. The CDR3 DNA sequence: TGTGCCACCAGCAGAGATTACCAGGAGGGCTTCAACTATGGCTACACCTTC. V is TRBV15 and J is TRBJ1-2, with D unresolved. In germline, CDR1 is LNHNV, CDR2 YYDKDF (reference sequence). The CDR3 contains 17 residues. Trimming left V 0 bases short and J 2 bases short, with 16 bases between.

The V gene is TRBV11-2, the J gene TRBJ2-7, with D unclear. CDR3 length: 13 residues. Germline CDR1 SGHAT, CDR2 FQNNGV. Trimming shortened V by 6 bases and J by 2 bases, and 11 bases separated the two germline ends. CDR3 protein: CASRHQKTYEQYF. Here the CDR3 DNA reads TGTGCCAGCAGACACCAGAAGACCTACGAGCAGTACTTC. Full variable domain (remainder filled in from reference TRBV11-2 and TRBJ2-7): EAGVAQSPRYKIIEKRQSVAFWCNPISGHATLYWYQQILGQGPKLLIQFQNNGVVDDSQLPKDRFSAERLKGVDSTLKIQPAKLEDSAVYLCASRHQKTYEQYFGPGTRLTVT.

The V call is TRBV18, the J call TRBJ1-2, with 8 bases that match TRBD1. Unmatched junction bases numbered 10, after V lost 3 bases and J lost 7 bases. Germline V CDR1 and CDR2: KGHSH, LQKENI. The CDR3 contains 15 residues. The CDR3 sequence: CASSPGQGMGGGYTF. CDR3 DNA sequence: TGTGCCAGCTCACCCGGACAGGGAATGGGTGGTGGCTACACCTTC.

V gene TRBV19 combines with J gene TRBJ1-5; 7 bases are a match to TRBD1. With V trimmed by 4 bases and J by 1 base, 4 bases remained unmatched. The CDR3 sequence is 15 residues long. CDR1 and CDR2 from the germline V gene are LNHDA and SQIVND (reference sequence). The CDR3, as DNA: TGTGCCAGTAGTACAGGGGGTAGGAGCAATCAGCCCCAGCATTTT. This codes for CASSTGGRSNQPQHF.

The V call is TRBV3-1 (or the pseudogene TRBV3-2), the J call TRBJ1-1; D perhaps matches TRBD1 (5 bases). The CDR3 is 13 amino acids. The germline V and J ends were trimmed by 2 bases and 4 bases, with 8 bases remaining between them. Germline loops: CDR1 LGHDT, CDR2 YNNKEL (reference sequence). In DNA form, the CDR3 reads TGTGCCAGCAGCCAACAGGGAAGCACTGAAGCTTTCTTT. It specifies CASSQQGSTEAFF.

V is TRBV24-1 and J is TRBJ2-1, with 9 bases fitting TRBD1. Losses at the gene ends were 5 bases for V and 9 bases for J; bases not matched to a gene: 4. The CDR3 runs to 13 residues. The germline gives CDR1 KGHDR, CDR2 SFDVKD. As DNA, the CDR3 is TGTGCCACCAGTGCCACAGGGGGCAGTGAGCAGTTCTTC. This translates into CATSATGGSEQFF.

The rearrangement uses TRBV7-3 and TRBJ2-6; 12 bases are shared with TRBD1. Germline V gene lookup returns CDR1 SGHTA and CDR2 FQGTGA. This CDR3 contains 18 residues. The J segment lost 3 bases and the V segment lost 2 bases, leaving 5 bases of the junction unmatched. DNA for the CDR3: TGTGCCAGCAGCTTAGTGGGACAGGGGGCGCTTGGGGCCAACGTCCTGACTTTC. This gives the protein CASSLVGQGALGANVLTF.

The chain has TRBV7-9 and TRBJ2-3; TRBD2 aligns across 9 bases. Looked up from germline, CDR1 is SEHNR and CDR2 is FQNEAQ (reference sequence). J gave up 3 bases and V 5 bases, and 9 bases lay outside the gene matches. The CDR3 extends over 16 amino acids. This CDR3 reads CASSRGGGALTDTQYF. The CDR3 region has the DNA TGTGCCAGCAGCCGAGGCGGGGGGGCCTTGACAGATACGCAGTATTTT. Full variable domain (remainder filled in from reference TRBV7-9 and TRBJ2-3): DTGVSQNPRHKITKRGQNVTFRCDPISEHNRLYWYRQTLGQGPEFLTYFQNEAQLEKSRLLSDRFSAERPKGSFSTLEIQRTEQGDSAMYLCASSRGGGALTDTQYFGPGTRLTVL.

This chain links TRBV11-3 with TRBJ2-1, with a tentative D call TRBD2 (6 bases). The CDR3 runs to 15 residues. Germline V gives CDR1 SGHNT, CDR2 YENEEA. Trimming removed 5 bases from V and 0 bases from J, with 11 bases in between. For the CDR3, the DNA is TGTGCCAGCAGCCAGTCGGGGGTCTCCTACAATGAGCAGTTCTTC. Its translation is CASSQSGVSYNEQFF.

DNA of the CDR3: TGTGCCAGCAGCGCCCCGACAGGGAAACTTGGAAACACCATATATTTT. This encodes CASSAPTGKLGNTIYF. This chain connects TRBV7-2 to TRBJ1-3; 7 bases are shared with TRBD1. Germline V gives CDR1 SGHTA, CDR2 FQGNSA. The CDR3 consists of 16 residues. V lost 5 bases to trimming and J lost 3 bases; unmatched junction nucleotides: 10. The full variable domain, completed using reference TRBV7-2 and TRBJ1-3, is GAGVSQSPSNKVTEKGKDVELRCDPISGHTALYWYRQSLGQGLEFLIYFQGNSAPDKSGLPSDRFSAERTGGSVSTLTIQRTQQEDSAVYLCASSAPTGKLGNTIYFGEGSWLTVV.

This clone came up a few times. J is TRBJ1-2 and V is TRBV5-1; 8 bases align to TRBD1. Germline CDR1 and CDR2: SGHRS and YFSETQ. J lost 3 bases, V lost 0 bases, and 7 bases had no gene match. The CDR3 is made up of 16 amino acids. The chain's CDR3 is CASSLAPETGDYGYTF. For the CDR3, the DNA is TGCGCCAGCAGCTTGGCCCCCGAGACAGGGGACTATGGCTACACCTTC. The full variable domain, completed using reference TRBV5-1 and TRBJ1-2, is KAGVTQTPRYLIKTRGQQVTLSCSPISGHRSVSWYQQTPGQGLQFLFEYFSETQRNKGNFPGRFSGRQFSNSRSEMNVSTLELGDSALYLCASSLAPETGDYGYTFGSGTRLTVV.

The genes are TRBV14 and TRBJ2-3; D is unclear. This CDR3 is 15 amino acids long. The V gene lost 2 bases and the J gene lost 6 bases, with 15 bases spanning the gap. Germline values: CDR1 SGHDN, CDR2 FVKESK. CDR3 in amino acids: CASSQTLARRDTQYF. The CDR3 DNA is TGTGCCAGCAGCCAAACCTTAGCCCGCCGGGATACGCAGTATTTT. Variable domain in full (rest from reference TRBV14 and TRBJ2-3): EAGVTQFPSHSVIEKGQTVTLRCDPISGHDNLYWYRRVMGKEIKFLLHFVKESKQDESGMPNNRFLAERTGGTYSTLKVQPAELEDSGVYFCASSQTLARRDTQYFGPGTRLTVL.

The chain has TRBV7-2 and TRBJ2-1; 7 bases line up with TRBD1. CDR3 length: 14 amino acids. Germline CDR1 and CDR2: SGHTA and FQGNSA. V was clipped by 4 bases and J by 9 bases; unmatched bases: 9. The CDR3 spells CASSSQGQFGEQFF. The CDR3, as DNA: TGTGCCAGCAGCTCACAGGGACAGTTCGGTGAGCAGTTCTTC.

The rearrangement links TRBV19 to TRBJ2-7, with 7 nucleotides matching TRBD2. Unmatched junction bases numbered 4, after V lost 2 bases and J lost 3 bases. The CDR3 loop spans 14 amino acids. Germline V gives CDR1 LNHDA, CDR2 SQIVND (reference sequence). CDR3 in DNA: TGTGCCAGTAGTATAAAACGGGAGGACTACGAGCAGTACTTC. Translated, it gives CASSIKREDYEQYF.

The rearrangement uses TRBV19 and TRBJ1-6; D possibly corresponds to TRBD1 (5 bases). The CDR3 runs 14 residues. Trimming took 10 bases from V and 0 from J, leaving 10 bases between them. Germline assignment: CDR1 LNHDA and CDR2 SQIVND (reference sequence). CDR3 nucleotide sequence: TGTGCCACACAAGACAGCTCCTATAATTCACCCCTCCACTTT. Amino acids: CATQDSSYNSPLHF.

The genes are TRBV2 and TRBJ1-2; weak D call: TRBD1 (5 bases). The CDR3 extends over 13 amino acids. V was shortened by 4 bases and J by 2 bases, with 8 bases between the two germline ends. Germline V gene lookup returns CDR1 SNHLY and CDR2 FYNNEI. The DNA of the CDR3 is TGTGCCAGCAGTGTACAGGTCAACTATGGCTACACCTTC. It translates to CASSVQVNYGYTF.

V and J are TRBV5-4 and TRBJ2-7; 8 nucleotides align to TRBD1. The CDR3 runs 14 residues. CDR1 and CDR2 from the germline V gene are SGHNT and YYREEE (reference sequence). Trimming took 0 bases from V and 6 from J; bases not matched to a gene: 5. The CDR3 DNA follows: TGTGCCAGCAGCTTGGAGGGCAGGGGGCGCGAGCAGTACTTC. The encoded protein is CASSLEGRGREQYF. Full variable domain (outside the CDR3, taken from reference TRBV5-4 and TRBJ2-7): ETGVTQSPTHLIKTRGQQVTLRCSSQSGHNTVSWYQQALGQGPQFIFQYYREEENGRGNFPPRFSGLQFPNYSSELNVNALELDDSALYLCASSLEGRGREQYFGPGTRLTVT.

At least ten counts were recorded for this clone. The V gene is TRBV2, the J gene TRBJ1-3; possibly TRBD1 for D (6 bases). The germline V gene has CDR1 SNHLY and CDR2 FYNNEI. The V and J ends lost 2 bases and 0 bases respectively, with 23 bases between them. CDR3 length: 20 residues. This chain's CDR3 is CASSERVVPSDRFSGNTIYF. CDR3 in DNA: TGTGCCAGCAGTGAAAGGGTCGTACCCTCGGACAGATTCTCTGGAAACACCATATATTTT.

Only a few counts were recorded for this clone. The rearrangement links TRBV28 to TRBJ1-6, with D hard to call. Germline V gene sequence: CDR1 MDHEN, CDR2 SYDVKM. CDR3 length: 12 residues. Trimming shortened V by 3 bases and J by 6 bases, and 3 bases separated the two germline ends. In nucleotides, the CDR3 is TGTGCCAGCAGTTTCTCTAATTCACCCCTCCACTTT. This gives the protein CASSFSNSPLHF.

The chain recombines TRBV18 with TRBJ2-2; 9 bases fit TRBD1. Germline loops: CDR1 KGHSH, CDR2 LQKENI. The V and J ends lost 3 bases and 1 base, in that order; junction bases with no gene match: 3. CDR3 length equals 16 residues. The CDR3 nucleotides are TGTGCCAGCTCACCGAGGGGACAGGGGAACACCGGGGAGCTGTTTTTT. Translation gives CASSPRGQGNTGELFF.

This rearrangement joins TRBV3-1 (or the pseudogene TRBV3-2) to TRBJ2-1, with 9 bases lining up with TRBD2. The CDR3 runs to 15 residues. CDR1 and CDR2 (germline): LGHDT, YNNKEL (reference sequence). V lost 2 bases and J lost 2; bases outside the gene matches: 1. DNA for the CDR3: TGTGCCAGCAGCCAAAGCGGGGGGACCTACAATGAGCAGTTCTTC. Its protein is CASSQSGGTYNEQFF.